This T cell receptor (beta chain) was captured by sequencing in a study of blood T cell repertoires in COVID-19. Looking at the study overall: From T cells, B-cell-depleted T cells, or PBMCs came the material, which was cDNA or gDNA.

Original data processing: Amplified reference gene primers provided the basis for estimating nucleated cell counts. Sequencing was performed with immunoSEQ multiplex PCR; in TCRdb, only in-frame clones are kept and a portion is missing. V, J and clone size derive from that table, while D and trimming were established from the DNA sequence. Here the sample spans 85,000 to 90,000 clones, roughly four fifths being singletons. This CDR3 has 16 amino acids. CDR1 is SGHTA, CDR2 FQGNSA, per germline. Losses at the gene ends were 1 base for V and 8 bases for J; bases not matched to a gene: 9. The J gene is TRBJ2-1, the V gene TRBV7-2; 9 bases are shared with TRBD1. What was sequenced was peripheral blood. The receptor's source is an elderly woman with acute or convalescent COVID-19. This CDR3 is CASSLGGTGLGDEQFF. The CDR3, as DNA: TGTGCCAGCAGCTTAGGGGGGACAGGGCTTGGCGATGAGCAGTTCTTC.